These 7 T cell receptor beta chains came from one sample sequenced in a study of monozygotic twins with inflammatory bowel disease (dated by TCRdb to between 2017 and 2020). Libraries were constructed by 5' RACE. The reads were generated on an Illumina HiSeq 2500. Each entry corresponds to one CDR3 protein sequence from reads that TCRdb reprocessed, and DNA is not given. Per the sample table, the count is more than 350,000 distinct CDR3 sequences. Of the sample, about 2.2% falls within the top ten clones. Sequenced: blood. Source of these receptors: a human donor with ulcerative colitis or Crohn's disease, or a healthy co-twin of an affected twin (not recorded which).

The CDR3 spells CASSLALQAGATDTQYF. The chain uses TRBV7-9 and TRBJ2-3; TCRdb lists TRBD1, though no DNA is available to test this call. Germline CDR1 SEHNR, CDR2 FQNEAQ (reference sequence). The CDR3 sequence is 17 residues long. Full variable domain (rest looked up from reference TRBV7-9 and TRBJ2-3): DTGVSQNPRHKITKRGQNVTFRCDPISEHNRLYWYRQTLGQGPEFLTYFQNEAQLEKSRLLSDRFSAERPKGSFSTLEIQRTEQGDSAMYLCASSLALQAGATDTQYFGPGTRLTVL.

The chain uses TRBV5-1 and TRBJ2-1; TCRdb's D gene call, TRBD1, goes unchecked for lack of DNA. The CDR3 extends over 13 amino acids. Looked up from germline, CDR1 is SGHRS and CDR2 is YFSETQ. The CDR3 spells CASSEGQPGVEFF.

V usage is TRBV7-9 and J usage is TRBJ2-7; TCRdb's D call, TRBD1, is unchecked because there is no DNA. This CDR3 has 16 residues. Per germline, CDR1 SEHNR and CDR2 FQNEAQ (reference sequence). CDR3 sequence: CARLSLKGDPPYEQYF.

This chain uses TRBV5-5 with TRBJ2-5. The germline gives CDR1 SGHKS, CDR2 YYEKEE (reference sequence). This CDR3 has 15 amino acids. The CDR3 sequence is CASSLFSGDQETQYF.

This chain uses TRBV7-2 with TRBJ2-7; there is no DNA to check the TCRdb D call of TRBD1. This CDR3 region has 15 residues. Germline V CDR1 and CDR2: SGHTA, FQGNSA. The CDR3 is CASSQHGTGGLEQYF.

The chain uses TRBV11-3 and TRBJ2-3; no DNA is available, so the TRBD1 call from TCRdb remains unchecked. Germline assignment: CDR1 SGHNT and CDR2 YENEEA. The CDR3 runs to 17 residues. The CDR3 here is CASSLDKSGGRTDTQYF.

This rearrangement joins TRBV7-2 to TRBJ2-7; TCRdb's D call of TRBD2 is untestable without DNA. Germline V gives CDR1 SGHTA, CDR2 FQGNSA. The CDR3 loop spans 13 amino acids. CDR3: CASSQGGTYEQYF.